This record concerns one T cell receptor (beta chain) sequence. The antigen remains unidentified. These data come from a study of cytomegalovirus exposure and HLA in healthy donors. At the level of the study: The roughly 110 validation repertoires were reported in a later analysis to have been generated on the same platform as the roughly 670 first-cohort repertoires. The study's findings and limits: The listing of 150 to 200 TCR beta chains classed them as cytomegalovirus-associated. According to reports, the classifier identified cytomegalovirus status with high specificity and sensitivity. Many donors shared some public TCRs, even though most TCR sequences were rare.

The CDR3 contains 17 residues. Trimming took off 6 bases at V and 3 bases at J, with 18 bases between the two ends. Germline CDR1 is WSHSY and CDR2 is SAAADI. Assay used: immunoSEQ multiplex PCR; TCRdb lists only in-frame clones, some missing. This sample yields some 110,000 clones, of which roughly 93% are seen a single time; approximately 1.3% belongs to the top ten. This clonotype originated in a woman in her late teens or twenties in good health and CMV-seronegative. The V and J genes are TRBV10-2 and TRBJ2-6, with a tentative D call TRBD1 (5 bases). Sequencing input: PBMCs. CDR3 nucleotide sequence: TGCGCCAGCAGCGCCGTTTCCCAGGGCTTTGGGGCCAACGTCCTGACTTTC. Amino acid sequence: CASSAVSQGFGANVLTF.